The 27 T cell receptor beta chains in this list originate from one sample, sequenced in a study of T cells in Graves' hyperthyroidism and ophthalmopathy. From RNA transcripts, TCR beta CDR3 regions were amplified. The HTBI primer set drove a first-round RT-PCR of the TCR CDR3. TCRdb recomputed calls from the multiplex PCR reads with MiXCR, one row per CDR3 protein. The sample lists about 360,000 distinct CDR3 sequences; approximately 13% were seen once. Material for sequencing was blood. The origin of the receptors is a woman aged 18-29 years with Graves' hyperthyroidism.

The sample holds many counts of this clonotype. The chain has TRBV28 and TRBJ1-1; possibly TRBD1 for D (5 bases). Per germline, CDR1 MDHEN and CDR2 SYDVKM. The CDR3 contains 16 residues. Between the trimmed V and J ends, which lost 6 bases and 1 base, there was a span of 18 bases. The CDR3 loop is CASSLATSGWNTEAFF. Here the CDR3 DNA reads TGTGCCAGCAGCTTAGCAACTTCAGGGTGGAACACTGAAGCTTTCTTT. Drawing the rest from reference TRBV28 and TRBJ1-1, the complete variable domain is DVKVTQSSRYLVKRTGEKVFLECVQDMDHENMFWYRQDPGLGLRLIYFSYDVKMKEKGDIPEGYSVSREKKERFSLILESASTNQTSMYLCASSLATSGWNTEAFFGQGTRLTVV.

This clonotype has at least ten counts. J is TRBJ1-1 and V is TRBV27; TRBD1 might be the D (5 bases). Trimming stripped 8 bases from V and 11 bases from J, with 21 bases between. The CDR3 totals 13 residues. Germline values: CDR1 MNHEY, CDR2 SMNVEV (reference sequence). The CDR3 reads CASGLRGGKGAFF. DNA for the CDR3: TGTGCCAGCGGGCTAAGGGGAGGGAAAGGGGCTTTCTTT.

Of note for this clonotype: A much larger clone lies one base from this, so it may be a read error. The chain joins TRBV15 to TRBJ1-2; D is possibly TRBD1 (5 bases). The germline gives CDR1 LNHNV, CDR2 YYDKDF (reference sequence). The CDR3 length is 16 residues. V dropped 0 bases and J dropped 5 bases, with 16 bases sitting between them. The CDR3 nucleotides read TGTGCCACCAGCAGAGACCGCGGACACGGACCATATGGCTACACCTTC. This codes for CATSRDRGHGPYGYTF.

The CDR3 sequence is CASSVDPDSRSNTEAFF. The CDR3 DNA sequence: TGTGCCAGCAGCGTAGACCCAGACAGCAGGTCGAACACTGAAGCTTTCTTT. The V call is TRBV9, the J call TRBJ1-1, with D perhaps matching TRBD1 (5 bases). CDR1 is SGDLS and CDR2 is YYNGEE in the germline V gene. V lost 0 bases and J lost 1, with 16 bases in between. This CDR3 is 17 amino acids long.

This clonotype was recorded at least ten times. This chain links TRBV2 with TRBJ2-7; the match to TRBD1 covers 11 bases. V was pared by 6 bases and J by 2 bases, with 3 bases of the junction left unmatched. The CDR3 loop spans 14 amino acids. The V gene's germline CDR1 is SNHLY and CDR2 FYNNEI. CDR3 protein: CASSVDRGPYEQYF. DNA for the CDR3: TGTGCCAGCAGCGTGGACAGGGGGCCCTACGAGCAGTACTTC.

This clonotype was counted at least ten times. The chain couples TRBV6-1 to TRBJ2-1, with 12 bases fitting TRBD2. With 5 bases clipped from V and 6 bases from J, the junction kept 8 bases outside the gene matches. Germline assignment: CDR1 MNHNS and CDR2 SASEGT. The CDR3 is 16 residues long. The CDR3 loop is CASSNFASGGANEQFF. CDR3 bases: TGTGCCAGCAGTAACTTCGCTAGCGGGGGGGCCAATGAGCAGTTCTTC.

This clonotype was recorded at least ten times. The chain carries TRBV28 and TRBJ1-5, with D perhaps matching TRBD1 (5 bases). Germline V CDR1 and CDR2: MDHEN, SYDVKM. The CDR3 extends over 16 amino acids. Trimming removed 4 bases from V and 5 bases from J, with 18 bases in between. CDR3 nucleotide sequence: TGTGCCAGCAGTTGGGCGGGGGACGTTTACGATCAGCCCCAGCATTTT. Translating it yields CASSWAGDVYDQPQHF.

This clonotype came up many times. The rearrangement uses TRBV13 and TRBJ2-7, with D possibly called TRBD1 or TRBD2 (5 bases each). V shed 4 bases and J shed 2 bases, with 12 bases lying between them. Germline V CDR1 and CDR2: PRHDT, FYEKMQ (reference sequence). This CDR3 comprises 14 residues. The DNA of the CDR3 is TGTGCCAGCAGCTCCGAGGGGTCCCCCTACGAGCAGTACTTC. This codes for CASSSEGSPYEQYF. Together with reference TRBV13 and TRBJ2-7, the CDR3 gives the full variable domain: AAGVIQSPRHLIKEKRETATLKCYPIPRHDTVYWYQQGPGQDPQFLISFYEKMQSDKGSIPDRFSAQQFSDYHSELNMSSLELGDSALYFCASSSEGSPYEQYFGPGTRLTVT.

At least ten counts were recorded for this clonotype. The chain carries TRBV27 and TRBJ2-7, with 9 bases fitting TRBD1. Unmatched junction bases numbered 15, after V lost 1 base and J lost 2 bases. CDR1 MNHEY and CDR2 SMNVEV come from the germline V gene (reference sequence). The CDR3 has 19 amino acids. CDR3 nucleotides: TGTGCCAGCAGTTTATTGGGTGTCAGTCGGAGACAGGGGGCCTACGAGCAGTACTTC. Translated: CASSLLGVSRRQGAYEQYF.

This clonotype was counted at least ten times. The J gene is TRBJ1-5, the V gene TRBV20-1; D gene ambiguous. The V end was cut by 6 bases, the J end by 7 bases, with 19 bases between. CDR1 DFQATT and CDR2 SNEGSKA come from the germline V gene (reference sequence). The CDR3 sequence is 14 residues long. This chain's CDR3 is CSAKESARVQPQHF. The CDR3 region has the DNA TGCAGTGCCAAGGAATCAGCACGGGTACAGCCCCAGCATTTT.

This clonotype was recorded many times. The V call is TRBV27, the J call TRBJ1-2, with 7 bases that match TRBD1. Germline V gene sequence: CDR1 MNHEY, CDR2 SMNVEV (reference sequence). Trimming cost V 5 bases and J 2 bases; bases outside gene matches: 11. The CDR3 sequence is 16 residues long. This CDR3 reads CASSPPNTDRNYGYTF. CDR3 DNA: TGTGCCAGCAGTCCCCCCAACACGGACAGGAACTATGGCTACACCTTC.

This clonotype appeared a few times. The rearrangement joins TRBV5-6 to TRBJ2-3; a weak D match, TRBD1 (5 bases). Per germline, CDR1 SGHDT and CDR2 YYEEEE. The V end lost 4 bases, the J end lost 7 bases, and 13 bases lay between the germline ends. The CDR3 length is 13 residues. The CDR3 here is CASSGDSPYTQYF. The CDR3 DNA sequence: TGTGCCAGCAGCGGTGACAGCCCCTATACGCAGTATTTT.

This clonotype was detected many times. CDR3 region: CASSPLGLVTNEQFF. CDR3 coding DNA: TGTGCCAGCAGCCCATTAGGACTAGTTACAAATGAGCAGTTCTTC. The chain has TRBV7-2 and TRBJ2-1; TRBD2 agrees at 7 bases. The CDR3 has 15 amino acids. V gave up 5 bases and J gave up 7 bases; unmatched junction bases: 11. Germline values: CDR1 SGHTA, CDR2 FQGNSA. Variable domain in full (rest from reference TRBV7-2 and TRBJ2-1): GAGVSQSPSNKVTEKGKDVELRCDPISGHTALYWYRQSLGQGLEFLIYFQGNSAPDKSGLPSDRFSAERTGGSVSTLTIQRTQQEDSAVYLCASSPLGLVTNEQFFGPGTRLTVL.

This clonotype was recorded many times. One junction end disagrees with the germline gene, perhaps due to a read error. This chain uses TRBV6-1 with TRBJ1-1; D remains ambiguous. This CDR3 has 15 amino acids. Per the germline V gene, CDR1 is MNHNS and CDR2 is SASEGT. CDR3 sequence reads: CAGSGSLDLGTEAFF. CDR3 bases: TGTGCCGGCAGTGGATCCCTGGACTTGGGCACTGAAGCTTTCTTT.

The chain employs TRBV12-3 or TRBV12-4 and TRBJ2-5; 14 bases align to TRBD2. CDR3 length: 16 amino acids. After removal of 4 bases from V and 5 bases from J, the junction contained 6 bases not matched to a gene. CDR3 residues: CASSSRLAGGLETQYF. DNA for the CDR3: TGTGCCAGCAGTTCAAGACTAGCGGGGGGGCTGGAGACCCAGTACTTC.

This clonotype was found many times. The chain carries TRBV28 and TRBJ2-5; maybe TRBD1 (7 bases). V lost 6 bases, J lost 4 bases, and 12 bases lay in between. CDR1 MDHEN and CDR2 SYDVKM come from the germline V gene. This CDR3 has 13 residues. CDR3 sequence reads: CASRAGGRETQYF. CDR3 in DNA: TGTGCCAGCAGAGCAGGGGGGCGAGAGACCCAGTACTTC.

The chain carries TRBV7-2 and TRBJ2-7, with TRBD1 identical over 10 bases. The CDR3 is 14 residues long. Trimming took 5 bases from V and 7 from J; bases not matched to a gene: 8. Germline V lookup: CDR1 SGHTA, CDR2 FQGNSA. Here the CDR3 DNA reads TGTGCCAGCAGCCCGGGACAGGGGCTTGAGGAGCAGTACTTC. It yields the protein CASSPGQGLEEQYF.

The chain couples TRBV6-1 to TRBJ1-6, with TRBD1 matching over 7 bases. Germline CDR1 MNHNS, CDR2 SASEGT. J gave up 1 base and V 1 base, and 4 bases lay outside the gene matches. CDR3 length: 17 amino acids. The CDR3 nucleotides are TGTGCCAGCAGTGAAGTAGAGGGACAGTCCTATAATTCACCCCTCCACTTT. Translating gives CASSEVEGQSYNSPLHF.

This clonotype occurred many times. The chain is built from TRBV7-6 and TRBJ2-1; D is possibly TRBD1 (5 bases). Germline-derived CDR1 and CDR2 are SGHVS and FNYEAQ. The germline V and J ends were trimmed by 1 base and 3 bases, with 13 bases remaining between them. CDR3 length equals 16 residues. The CDR3 here is CASSLEETAFYNEQFF. The CDR3 region has the DNA TGTGCCAGCAGCTTAGAGGAGACAGCTTTCTACAATGAGCAGTTCTTC.

This clonotype was seen many times. CDR3: CASSLRALGETQYF. The CDR3 bases are TGTGCCAGCAGCCTGAGGGCCCTGGGAGAGACCCAGTACTTC. The rearrangement links TRBV7-8 to TRBJ2-5, with D perhaps matching TRBD2 (5 bases). Trimming shortened V by 5 bases and J by 4 bases, and 14 bases separated the two germline ends. The CDR3 loop spans 14 amino acids. CDR1 is SGHVS, CDR2 FQNEAQ, per germline. The variable domain in full, with the rest retrieved from reference TRBV7-8 and TRBJ2-5, is GAGVSQSPRYKVAKRGQDVALRCDPISGHVSLFWYQQALGQGPEFLTYFQNEAQLDKSGLPSDRFFAERPEGSVSTLKIQRTQQEDSAVYLCASSLRALGETQYFGPGTRLLVL.

This clonotype was counted at least ten times. This chain connects TRBV18 to TRBJ2-1, with 9 nucleotides matching TRBD1. The ends lost 2 bases at V and 8 bases at J; junction bases unmatched: 7. CDR1 is KGHSH and CDR2 is LQKENI in the germline V gene. The CDR3 spans 15 residues. CDR3: CASSPSQGAIYEQFF. The CDR3 DNA reads TGTGCCAGCTCACCATCACAGGGGGCTATCTATGAGCAGTTCTTC.

Ten or more counts support this clonotype. CDR3 protein: CASSSPRGSYNEQFF. CDR3 bases: TGTGCCAGCAGCTCTCCCAGGGGCTCCTACAATGAGCAGTTCTTC. The chain joins TRBV11-3 to TRBJ2-1; tentative D call: TRBD1 (6 bases). The CDR3 totals 15 residues. Germline CDR1 is SGHNT and CDR2 is YENEEA. Trimming pared 4 bases from V and 0 bases from J, leaving 10 bases between.

This clonotype was recorded at least ten times. V and J are TRBV11-3 and TRBJ2-3; TRBD2 agrees at 9 bases. Germline loops: CDR1 SGHNT, CDR2 YENEEA. The CDR3 runs to 14 residues. Unmatched junction bases numbered 5, after V lost 1 base and J lost 9 bases. Written as DNA, the CDR3 is TGTGCCAGCAGCTTAGGCGCTAGCGGGGACACGCAGTATTTT. This gives the protein CASSLGASGDTQYF.

Points on this clonotype: Its ends do not fully match the called genes, so a read error is possible. The chain has TRBV5-6 and TRBJ1-1; D unresolved. The CDR3 totals 10 residues. CDR1 is SGHDT and CDR2 is YYEEEE in the germline V gene. CDR3: CASRNNEAFF. In nucleotides, the CDR3 is TGTGCCAGCAGAAACAATGAAGCTTTCTTT.

This clonotype was counted a few times. As the CDR3 is not closed by the conserved phenylalanine or tryptophan, this likely results from a read error. The chain employs TRBV2 and TRBJ2-3; D may match TRBD1 or TRBD2 (5 bases each). V shed 11 bases and J shed 0 bases, with 18 bases lying between them. The CDR3 is 15 amino acids. The germline CDR1 and CDR2 sequences are SNHLY and FYNNEI. This CDR3 reads CAVHRDPASTDTQYS. Here the CDR3 DNA reads TGTGCCGTACACCGGGACCCTGCCAGCACAGATACGCAGTATTCT.

This clonotype has only a few counts. V and J are TRBV7-8 and TRBJ1-4; D not certain. Germline V gene sequence: CDR1 SGHVS, CDR2 FQNEAQ. The CDR3 contains 15 residues. Trimming removed 5 bases at V and 7 bases at J, with 17 bases between. In DNA form, the CDR3 reads TGTGCCAGCAGCCCCATGGCTGTCTCAAGTGAAAAACTGTTTTTT. It translates to CASSPMAVSSEKLFF.

This clonotype was observed at least ten times. V usage is TRBV18 and J usage is TRBJ1-5; D not certain. The CDR3 is 13 amino acids. The V end lost 8 bases, the J end lost 5 bases, and 13 bases lay between the germline ends. Germline V CDR1 and CDR2: KGHSH, LQKENI. The CDR3 DNA follows: TGTGCCAGCGCTGGTGTCAGACATCAGCCCCAGCATTTT. Translation: CASAGVRHQPQHF.